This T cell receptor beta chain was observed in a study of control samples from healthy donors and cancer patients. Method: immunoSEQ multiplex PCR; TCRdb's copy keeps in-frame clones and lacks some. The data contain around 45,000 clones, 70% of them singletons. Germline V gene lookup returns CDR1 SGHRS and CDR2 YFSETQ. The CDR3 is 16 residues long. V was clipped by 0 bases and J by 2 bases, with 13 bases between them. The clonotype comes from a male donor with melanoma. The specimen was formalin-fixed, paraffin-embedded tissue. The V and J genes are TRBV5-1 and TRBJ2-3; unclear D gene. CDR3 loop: CASSLEMGGLTDTQYF. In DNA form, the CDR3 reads TGCGCCAGCAGCTTGGAAATGGGCGGCCTCACAGATACGCAGTATTTT.